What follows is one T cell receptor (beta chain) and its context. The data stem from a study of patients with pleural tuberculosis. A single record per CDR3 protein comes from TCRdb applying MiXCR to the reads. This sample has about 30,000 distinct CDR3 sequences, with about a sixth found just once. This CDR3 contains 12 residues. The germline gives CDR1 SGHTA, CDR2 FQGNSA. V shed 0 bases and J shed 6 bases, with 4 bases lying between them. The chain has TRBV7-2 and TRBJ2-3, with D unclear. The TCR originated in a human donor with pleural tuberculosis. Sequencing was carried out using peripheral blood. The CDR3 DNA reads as TGTGCCAGCAGCTTAGCGGTGGATACGCAGTATTTT. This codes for CASSLAVDTQYF.